The source of this TCR beta chain is a study of T cells in Graves' hyperthyroidism and ophthalmopathy. Looking at the study overall: Peripheral blood was acquired at first diagnosis, ahead of any therapy whatsoever.

The CDR3 runs 14 residues. Germline CDR1 and CDR2: GTSNPN and SVGIG (reference sequence). As for this clonotype: Its antigen is as yet unknown. One end of the junction does not line up with germline, which may come from a read error.

Diagnostic decisions used clinical symptoms, serum thyroxine and TRAb, thyroid ultrasound and orbital computed tomography. TCR beta CDR3 regions were amplified from RNA. Researchers ran a first-round RT-PCR on the TCR CDR3 using the HTBI primer set. MiXCR was run by TCRdb on the multiplex PCR reads, yielding one entry per CDR3 protein. The top ten clones hold 10% to 12% of a sample with about 520,000 distinct CDR3 sequences, around 22% of them seen once. Study-level points and caveats: Most expanded thyroid clonotypes above 0.001 recurred in blood. Ophthalmopathy was predicted by the model a median of approximately 6.6 months ahead of onset.

The V call is TRBV30, the J call TRBJ2-2; 8 bases align to TRBD1. The sample consisted of blood. This clonotype was sampled from a woman in her twenties or thirties with Graves' ophthalmopathy. CDR3 region: CAWSPGTGTEELFF. CDR3 in DNA: TGTGCCTGGAGTCCGGGGACAGGTACCGAGGAGCTGTTTTTT.